The 7 T cell receptor beta chains reported below all come from one sample, sequenced in a study of T cell responses to AZD1222 COVID-19 vaccine. The method was immunoSEQ multiplex PCR; TCRdb's version includes in-frame clones alone and lacks a portion of them. The sample yields about 56,000 clones, 80% to 90% seen once. This specimen consisted of peripheral blood, obtained on day 0 of AZD1222 vaccination. These receptors originate from an adult in good health.

The rearrangement links TRBV19 to TRBJ2-7; D possibly corresponds to TRBD1 (6 bases). CDR1 and CDR2 from the germline V gene are LNHDA and SQIVND (reference sequence). Trimming removed 10 bases from V and 3 bases from J, with 25 bases in between. The CDR3 runs 16 residues. The chain's CDR3 is CATSSVLAGDNYEQYF. In DNA, the CDR3 is TGTGCCACCTCATCCGTTTTAGCAGGGGACAACTACGAGCAGTACTTC.

This chain connects TRBV7-9 to TRBJ2-7; D is unclear. Germline V gives CDR1 SEHNR, CDR2 FQNEAQ (reference sequence). This CDR3 spans 15 amino acids. Trimming cost V 5 bases and J 6 bases, with 20 bases left between them. The CDR3 spells CASSPRTGSPSEQYF. CDR3 bases: TGTGCCAGCAGCCCGAGAACGGGCAGCCCGTCCGAGCAGTACTTC.

The gene calls are TRBV30 and TRBJ1-3; a possible D gene is TRBD1 (5 bases). The CDR3 spans 15 residues. The V gene's germline CDR1 is GTSNPN and CDR2 SVGIG (reference sequence). The V gene lost 1 base and the J gene lost 0 bases, with 10 bases spanning the gap. The CDR3 DNA reads as TGTGCCTGGAGTGACGGGACGGTCTCTGGAAACACCATATATTTT. Translating gives CAWSDGTVSGNTIYF.

This clone has more than one count but fewer than ten. The V call is TRBV6-4, the J call TRBJ2-7; 11 positions match TRBD2. Trimming at V came to 0 bases and at J to 2 bases, leaving 21 bases not matched to a gene. CDR1 and CDR2 from the germline V gene are MRHNA and SNTAGT. This CDR3 region has 22 residues. The CDR3 DNA is TGTGCCAGCAGTGACTCGTTTCTTAGGACTCAACTAGCGGGGGAACGAACCTACGAGCAGTACTTC. Protein product: CASSDSFLRTQLAGERTYEQYF.

The chain joins TRBV10-3 to TRBJ2-5; 8 bases match TRBD2. CDR3 size: 15 residues. The V gene end was trimmed by 5 bases and the J gene end by 5 bases; junction bases not matched to a gene: 10. Germline V CDR1 and CDR2: ENHRY, SYGVKD. The CDR3 loop reads CAISTTGGGGETQYF. The DNA of the CDR3 is TGTGCCATCAGTACGACCGGGGGCGGGGGGGAGACCCAGTACTTC.

The J gene is TRBJ2-6, the V gene TRBV5-1; tentative D call: TRBD1 (6 bases). Germline V gene data show CDR1 as SGHRS and CDR2 as YFSETQ. V lost 3 bases and J 0 bases, leaving 10 bases between the germline ends. CDR3 size: 16 residues. CDR3 bases: TGCGCCAGCAGCTGGACAGCGATCTCTGGGGCCAACGTCCTGACTTTC. Its translation: CASSWTAISGANVLTF.

The CDR3 sequence is CASRAGLAGGFNEQFF. The CDR3 bases are TGTGCCAGCAGGGCGGGACTAGCGGGGGGGTTCAATGAGCAGTTCTTC. J is TRBJ2-1 and V is TRBV2; 16 bases are shared with TRBD2. With 6 bases clipped from V and 6 bases from J, the junction kept 5 bases outside the gene matches. Germline CDR1 is SNHLY and CDR2 is FYNNEI. This CDR3 has 16 residues.